The TCR beta chain under discussion was sequenced for a study of T cell repertoires in cytomegalovirus infection. About the study: Recently identified HLA-C-restricted CMV epitopes were used, and well-studied HLA-B-restricted CMV epitopes were used as well. Evidence of both CMV infection and a matching HLA type came from public TCR beta signatures.

This clonotype was recorded many times. Its target is not known. Each CDR3 protein is one row after TCRdb ran MiXCR on the reads. Of hundreds of thousands of distinct CDR3 sequences in the sample, roughly 30% were seen once. Study-wide points: Clonotype analysis showed dominance of the ex vivo response by HLA-C-restricted CMV-specific TCR beta clonotypes.

This CDR3 is built from 11 residues. Germline V gives CDR1 MNHNY, CDR2 SVGAGI (reference sequence). V shed 9 bases and J shed 6 bases, with 9 bases lying between them. This receptor was identified in a human donor in good health (CMV status not recorded). Some clones in this sample may be carry-over from other donors' samples. The source material was cultured CD8+ T cells from PBMCs, sampled from culture after CMV antigen stimulation. The chain employs TRBV6-6 and TRBJ2-1; D not certain. The CDR3 region is CASLGSNEQFF. DNA for the CDR3: TGTGCCAGTTTAGGGTCCAATGAGCAGTTCTTC.